This T cell receptor beta chain was recovered during a study of monozygotic twins with inflammatory bowel disease. The CDR3 extends over 15 amino acids. The germline V gene has CDR1 MNHNS and CDR2 SASEGT. TCRdb processed the 5' RACE reads again and assigns one entry to each CDR3 protein, with no DNA. Seen in this sample are about 300,000 distinct CDR3 sequences; the ten most common clones hold approximately 5.4%. The clonotype was recovered from a human donor with ulcerative colitis or Crohn's disease, or a healthy co-twin of an affected twin (not recorded which). What was sequenced was blood. The rearrangement uses TRBV6-1 and TRBJ2-7; no DNA is available, so the TRBD1 call from TCRdb remains unchecked. CDR3 sequence: CASRGTGGLLDKQYF.